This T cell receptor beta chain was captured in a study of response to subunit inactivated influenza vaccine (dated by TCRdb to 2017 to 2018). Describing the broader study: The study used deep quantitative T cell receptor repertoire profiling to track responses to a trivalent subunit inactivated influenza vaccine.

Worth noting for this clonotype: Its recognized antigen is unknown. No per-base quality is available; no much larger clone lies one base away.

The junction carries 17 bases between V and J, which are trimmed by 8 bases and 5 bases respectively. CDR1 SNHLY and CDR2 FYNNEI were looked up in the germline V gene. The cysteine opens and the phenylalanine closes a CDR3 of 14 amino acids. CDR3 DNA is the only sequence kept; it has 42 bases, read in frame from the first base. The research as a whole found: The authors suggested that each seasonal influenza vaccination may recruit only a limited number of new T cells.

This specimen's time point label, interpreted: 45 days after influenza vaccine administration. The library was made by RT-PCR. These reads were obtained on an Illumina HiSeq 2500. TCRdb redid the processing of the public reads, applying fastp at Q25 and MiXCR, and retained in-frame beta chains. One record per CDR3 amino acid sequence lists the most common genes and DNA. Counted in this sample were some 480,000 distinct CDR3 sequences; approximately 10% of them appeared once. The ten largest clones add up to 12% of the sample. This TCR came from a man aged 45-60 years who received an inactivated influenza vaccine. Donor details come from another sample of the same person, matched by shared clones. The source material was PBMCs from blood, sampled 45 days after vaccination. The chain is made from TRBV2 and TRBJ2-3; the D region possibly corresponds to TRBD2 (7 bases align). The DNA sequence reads TGTGCCAGCTCTAGGGGGGGCTTTCAAGATACGCAGTATTTT. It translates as CASSRGGFQDTQYF.